This T cell receptor beta chain was retrieved from a study of vaccination and CD4 T cells after COVID-19. The treatment was: approximately 11-day PBMC culture with coronavirus spike peptide pools or control peptides (ViraFEST assay). The collection of CD4+ T cells from the unexposed donor took place before the COVID-19 pandemic (2011-2018). General observations from the study: Only post-vaccination samples contained a median around 83% of the reactive clones in convalescent patients.

An Oncomine TCR Beta short-read assay was used to sequence the DNA from cultured CD4+ T cells. A single record per CDR3 protein comes from TCRdb applying MiXCR to the PCR reads. The sample records roughly 5,700 distinct CDR3 sequences, approximately 40% being singletons. With regard to this clonotype: No antigen is known for it.

V gave up 3 bases and J gave up 1 base, with 9 bases separating them. Germline-derived CDR1 and CDR2 are LNHDA and SQIVND (reference sequence). The CDR3 contains 14 residues. The chain carries TRBV19 and TRBJ1-1, with D hard to call. The sequence came from a human donor in good health. Sequencing used CD4+ T cells from blood, cultured in vitro. CDR3 DNA sequence: TGTGCCAGTAGTATTTTTGGAGGGAACACTGAAGCTTTCTTT. Translating gives CASSIFGGNTEAFF.